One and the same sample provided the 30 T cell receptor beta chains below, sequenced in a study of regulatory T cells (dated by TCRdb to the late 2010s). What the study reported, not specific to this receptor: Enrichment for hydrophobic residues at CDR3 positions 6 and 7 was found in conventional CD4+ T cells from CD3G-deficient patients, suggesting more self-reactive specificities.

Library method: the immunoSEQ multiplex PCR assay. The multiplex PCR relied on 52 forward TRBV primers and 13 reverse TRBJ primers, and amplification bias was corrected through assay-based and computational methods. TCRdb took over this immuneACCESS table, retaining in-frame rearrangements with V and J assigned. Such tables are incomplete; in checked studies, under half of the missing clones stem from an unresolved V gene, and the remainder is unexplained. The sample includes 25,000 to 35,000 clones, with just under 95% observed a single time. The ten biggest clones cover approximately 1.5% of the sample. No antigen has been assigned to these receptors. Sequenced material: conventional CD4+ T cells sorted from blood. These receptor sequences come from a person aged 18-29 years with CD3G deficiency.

The CDR3 coding sequence is TGTGCCAGCAGTGCAACAGAGGGGAACACTGAAGCTTTCTTT. Protein: CASSATEGNTEAFF. The rearrangement joins TRBV6-5 to TRBJ1-1; D not resolved. The CDR3 contains 14 residues. V was shortened by 5 bases and J by 1 base, with 11 bases between the two germline ends. CDR1 and CDR2 (germline): MNHEY, SVGAGI.

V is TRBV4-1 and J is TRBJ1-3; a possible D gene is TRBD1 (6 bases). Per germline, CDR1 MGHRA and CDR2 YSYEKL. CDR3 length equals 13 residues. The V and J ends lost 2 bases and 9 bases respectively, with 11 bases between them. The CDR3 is CASSQLTGTTIYF. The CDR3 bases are TGCGCCAGCAGCCAATTAACAGGGACCACCATATATTTT.

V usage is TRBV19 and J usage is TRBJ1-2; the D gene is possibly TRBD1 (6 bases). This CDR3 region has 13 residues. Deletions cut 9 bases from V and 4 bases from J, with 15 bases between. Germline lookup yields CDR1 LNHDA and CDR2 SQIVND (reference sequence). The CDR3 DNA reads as TGTGCCAGCTCGCCGACAGGCGTCTATGGCTACACCTTC. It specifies CASSPTGVYGYTF.

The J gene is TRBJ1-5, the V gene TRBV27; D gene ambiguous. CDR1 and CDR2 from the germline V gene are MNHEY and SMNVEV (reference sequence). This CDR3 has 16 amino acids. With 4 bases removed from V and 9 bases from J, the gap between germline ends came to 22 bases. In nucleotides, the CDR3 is TGTGCCAGCAGTTCCTTGTTGGGCGGCACGGGCCCGCCCCAGCATTTT. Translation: CASSSLLGGTGPPQHF.

In DNA, the CDR3 is TGTGCCAGCAGCGTCGACAGGGGCGAGCAGTACTTC. It codes for CASSVDRGEQYF. The chain recombines TRBV7-8 with TRBJ2-7, with TRBD1 identical over 8 bases. After removal of 5 bases from V and 6 bases from J, the junction contained 3 bases not matched to a gene. The CDR3 is 12 amino acids. Germline lookup yields CDR1 SGHVS and CDR2 FQNEAQ. The full variable domain, completed using reference TRBV7-8 and TRBJ2-7, is GAGVSQSPRYKVAKRGQDVALRCDPISGHVSLFWYQQALGQGPEFLTYFQNEAQLDKSGLPSDRFFAERPEGSVSTLKIQRTQQEDSAVYLCASSVDRGEQYFGPGTRLTVT.

CDR3 sequence (DNA): TGTGCCAGCAGCCGGGGCCTCCCAGATACGCAGTATTTT. It translates to CASSRGLPDTQYF. The rearrangement joins TRBV6-1 to TRBJ2-3; the D gene could be TRBD1 or TRBD2 (5 bases each). Trimming took 6 bases from V and 4 from J, leaving 11 bases between them. The CDR3 loop spans 13 amino acids. Germline assignment: CDR1 MNHNS and CDR2 SASEGT.

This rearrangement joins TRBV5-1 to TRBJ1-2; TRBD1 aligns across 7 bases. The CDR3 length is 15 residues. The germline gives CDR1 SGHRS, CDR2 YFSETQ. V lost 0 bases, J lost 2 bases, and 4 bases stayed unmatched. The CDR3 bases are TGCGCCAGCAGCTTGGAGGGGGCGCCGAACTATGGCTACACCTTC. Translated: CASSLEGAPNYGYTF. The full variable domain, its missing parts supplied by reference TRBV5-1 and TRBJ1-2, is KAGVTQTPRYLIKTRGQQVTLSCSPISGHRSVSWYQQTPGQGLQFLFEYFSETQRNKGNFPGRFSGRQFSNSRSEMNVSTLELGDSALYLCASSLEGAPNYGYTFGSGTRLTVV.

CDR3 nucleotides: TGTGCCAGCAATGGGGGTAGCCTCTACAATGAGCAGTTCTTC. As protein: CASNGGSLYNEQFF. The rearrangement uses TRBV11-2 and TRBJ2-1; D assignment may be TRBD1 or TRBD2 (5 bases each). Trimming stripped 7 bases from V and 3 bases from J, with 13 bases between. The germline V gene has CDR1 SGHAT and CDR2 FQNNGV. The CDR3 runs 14 residues.

The DNA for the CDR3 is TGTGCCAGCAGTGAAGTAAGGCACTCTGAGCAGTTCTTC. Its protein product is CASSEVRHSEQFF. V and J are TRBV6-1 and TRBJ2-1; D gene ambiguous. Germline V gene data show CDR1 as MNHNS and CDR2 as SASEGT. The CDR3 spans 13 residues. V dropped 1 base and J dropped 9 bases, with 10 bases sitting between them.

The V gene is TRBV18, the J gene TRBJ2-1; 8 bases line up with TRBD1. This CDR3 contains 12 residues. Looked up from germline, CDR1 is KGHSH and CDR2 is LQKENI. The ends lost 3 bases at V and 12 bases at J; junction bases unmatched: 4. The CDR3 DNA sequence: TGTGCCAGCTCACCCGGACAGGGAAGGCAGTTCTTC. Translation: CASSPGQGRQFF.

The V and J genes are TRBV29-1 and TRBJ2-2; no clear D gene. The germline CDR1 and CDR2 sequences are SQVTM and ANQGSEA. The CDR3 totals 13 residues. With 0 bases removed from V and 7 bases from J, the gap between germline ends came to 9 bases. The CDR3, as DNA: TGCAGCGTTGAAGAGGGATCGGACGGGGAGCTGTTTTTT. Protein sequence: CSVEEGSDGELFF.

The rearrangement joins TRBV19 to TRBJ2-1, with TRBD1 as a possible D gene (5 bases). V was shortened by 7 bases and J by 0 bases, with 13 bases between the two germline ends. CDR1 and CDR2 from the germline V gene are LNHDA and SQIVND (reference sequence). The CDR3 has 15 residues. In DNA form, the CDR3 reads TGTGCCAGTAACAGTGGGGCGGCCTCCTACAATGAGCAGTTCTTC. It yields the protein CASNSGAASYNEQFF.

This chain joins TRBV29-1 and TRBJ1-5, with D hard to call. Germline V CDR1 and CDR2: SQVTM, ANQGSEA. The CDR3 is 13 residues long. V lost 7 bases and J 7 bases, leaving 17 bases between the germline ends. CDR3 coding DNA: TGCAGCGCCCGGACCGGGAAGGACCAGCCCCAGCATTTT. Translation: CSARTGKDQPQHF.

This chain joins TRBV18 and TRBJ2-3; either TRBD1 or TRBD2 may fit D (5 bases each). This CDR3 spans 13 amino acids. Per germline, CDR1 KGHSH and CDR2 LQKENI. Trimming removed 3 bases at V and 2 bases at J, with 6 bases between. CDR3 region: CASSPGTTDTQYF. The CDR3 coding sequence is TGTGCCAGCTCACCGGGGACCACAGATACGCAGTATTTT.

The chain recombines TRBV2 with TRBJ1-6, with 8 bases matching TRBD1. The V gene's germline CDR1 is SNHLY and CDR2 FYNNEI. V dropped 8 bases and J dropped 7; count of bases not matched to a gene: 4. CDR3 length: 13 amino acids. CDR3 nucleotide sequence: TGTGCCAGCGGACAGGGAGGGAATTCACCCCTCCACTTT. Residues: CASGQGGNSPLHF.

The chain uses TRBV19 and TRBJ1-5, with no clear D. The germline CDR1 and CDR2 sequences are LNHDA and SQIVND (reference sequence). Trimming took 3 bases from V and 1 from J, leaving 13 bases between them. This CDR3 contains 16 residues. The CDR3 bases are TGTGCCAGTAGTATTCTCCCGAAGGGAAGCAATCAGCCCCAGCATTTT. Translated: CASSILPKGSNQPQHF.

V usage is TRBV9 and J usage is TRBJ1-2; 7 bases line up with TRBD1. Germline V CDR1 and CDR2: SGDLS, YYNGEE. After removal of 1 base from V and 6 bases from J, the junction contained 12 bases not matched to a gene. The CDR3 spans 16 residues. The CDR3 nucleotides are TGTGCCAGCAGCGTACCAACAGGGGAGGGGCATGATGGCTACACCTTC. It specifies CASSVPTGEGHDGYTF.

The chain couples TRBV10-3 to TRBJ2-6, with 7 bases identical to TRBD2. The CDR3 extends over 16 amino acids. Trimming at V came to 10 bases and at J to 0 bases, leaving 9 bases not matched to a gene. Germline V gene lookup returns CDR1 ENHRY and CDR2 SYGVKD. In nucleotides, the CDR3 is TGTGCCACATCTAGCGGAACTTACTCTGGGGCCAACGTCCTGACTTTC. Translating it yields CATSSGTYSGANVLTF.

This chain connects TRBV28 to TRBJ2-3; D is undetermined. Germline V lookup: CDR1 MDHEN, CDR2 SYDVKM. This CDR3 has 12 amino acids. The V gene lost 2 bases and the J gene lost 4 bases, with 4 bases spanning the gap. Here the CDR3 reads CASSLEADTQYF. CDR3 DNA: TGTGCCAGCAGTTTAGAAGCAGATACGCAGTATTTT. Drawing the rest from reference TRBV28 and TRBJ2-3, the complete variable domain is DVKVTQSSRYLVKRTGEKVFLECVQDMDHENMFWYRQDPGLGLRLIYFSYDVKMKEKGDIPEGYSVSREKKERFSLILESASTNQTSMYLCASSLEADTQYFGPGTRLTVL.

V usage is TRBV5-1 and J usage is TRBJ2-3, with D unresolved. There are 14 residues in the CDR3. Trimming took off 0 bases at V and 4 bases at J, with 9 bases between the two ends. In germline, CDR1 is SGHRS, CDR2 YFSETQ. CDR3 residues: CASSLGPTPDTQYF. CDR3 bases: TGCGCCAGCAGCTTGGGGCCGACTCCAGATACGCAGTATTTT. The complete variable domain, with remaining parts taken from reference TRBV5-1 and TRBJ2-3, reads KAGVTQTPRYLIKTRGQQVTLSCSPISGHRSVSWYQQTPGQGLQFLFEYFSETQRNKGNFPGRFSGRQFSNSRSEMNVSTLELGDSALYLCASSLGPTPDTQYFGPGTRLTVL.

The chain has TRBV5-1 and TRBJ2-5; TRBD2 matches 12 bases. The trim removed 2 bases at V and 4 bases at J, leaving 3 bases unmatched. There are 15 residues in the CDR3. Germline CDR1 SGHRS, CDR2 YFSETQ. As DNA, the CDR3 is TGCGCCAGCAGCTTCACGGGACTAGCGGGAGAGACCCAGTACTTC. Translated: CASSFTGLAGETQYF.

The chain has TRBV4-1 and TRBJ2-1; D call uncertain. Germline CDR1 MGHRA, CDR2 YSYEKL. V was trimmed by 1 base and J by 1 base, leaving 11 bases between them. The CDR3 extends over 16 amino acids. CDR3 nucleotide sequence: TGCGCCAGCAGCCAAGTATTACCGCCTTCCTACAATGAGCAGTTCTTC. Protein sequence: CASSQVLPPSYNEQFF.

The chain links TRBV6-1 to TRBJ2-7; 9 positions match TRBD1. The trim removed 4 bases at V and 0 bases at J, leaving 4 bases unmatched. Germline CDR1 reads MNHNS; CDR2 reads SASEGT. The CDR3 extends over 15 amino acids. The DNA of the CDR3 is TGTGCCAGCAGTGTAACAGGGGGCTTCTCCTACGAGCAGTACTTC. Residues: CASSVTGGFSYEQYF.

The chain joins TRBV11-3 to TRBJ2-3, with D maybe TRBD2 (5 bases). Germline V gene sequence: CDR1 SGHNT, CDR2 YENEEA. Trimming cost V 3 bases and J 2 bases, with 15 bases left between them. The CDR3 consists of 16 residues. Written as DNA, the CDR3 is TGTGCCAGCAGCTTGGGCACTACTAGTTCCACAGATACGCAGTATTTT. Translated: CASSLGTTSSTDTQYF.

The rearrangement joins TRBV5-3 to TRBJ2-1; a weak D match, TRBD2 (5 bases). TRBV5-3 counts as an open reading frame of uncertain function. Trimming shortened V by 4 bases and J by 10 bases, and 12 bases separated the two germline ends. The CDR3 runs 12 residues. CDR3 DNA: TGTGCCAGAAGCCTTGCGGGTGGGGAGCAGTTCTTC. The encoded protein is CARSLAGGEQFF.

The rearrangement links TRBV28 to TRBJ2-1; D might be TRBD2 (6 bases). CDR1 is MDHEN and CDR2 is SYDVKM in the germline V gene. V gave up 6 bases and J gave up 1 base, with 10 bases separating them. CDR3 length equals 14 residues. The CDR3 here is CASSPGVSYNEQFF. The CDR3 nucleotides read TGTGCCAGCAGCCCGGGAGTGTCCTACAATGAGCAGTTCTTC.

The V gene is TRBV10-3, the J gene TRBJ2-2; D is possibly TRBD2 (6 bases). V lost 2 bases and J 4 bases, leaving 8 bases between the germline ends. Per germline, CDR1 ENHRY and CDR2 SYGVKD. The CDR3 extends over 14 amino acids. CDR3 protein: CAISERDSTGELFF. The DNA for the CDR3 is TGTGCCATCAGTGAGCGGGACTCCACCGGGGAGCTGTTTTTT.

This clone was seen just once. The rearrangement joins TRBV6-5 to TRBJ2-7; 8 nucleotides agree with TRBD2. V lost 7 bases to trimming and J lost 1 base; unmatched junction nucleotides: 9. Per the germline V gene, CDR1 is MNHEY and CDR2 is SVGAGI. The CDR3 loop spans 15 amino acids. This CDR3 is CASTNRLAGSYEQYF. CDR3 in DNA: TGTGCCAGCACCAACCGATTAGCGGGGTCCTACGAGCAGTACTTC.

In DNA, the CDR3 is TGTGCCAGCAGCTCCCCCCGGGACAGGGGCCGGGGCTACACCTTC. Amino acids: CASSSPRDRGRGYTF. The genes are TRBV5-4 and TRBJ1-2; 10 nucleotides match TRBD1. Germline V lookup: CDR1 SGHNT, CDR2 YYREEE (reference sequence). The CDR3 loop spans 15 amino acids. J lost 8 bases, V lost 3 bases, and 10 bases had no gene match. Looking up the rest from reference TRBV5-4 and TRBJ1-2 gives the full variable domain: ETGVTQSPTHLIKTRGQQVTLRCSSQSGHNTVSWYQQALGQGPQFIFQYYREEENGRGNFPPRFSGLQFPNYSSELNVNALELDDSALYLCASSSPRDRGRGYTFGSGTRLTVV.

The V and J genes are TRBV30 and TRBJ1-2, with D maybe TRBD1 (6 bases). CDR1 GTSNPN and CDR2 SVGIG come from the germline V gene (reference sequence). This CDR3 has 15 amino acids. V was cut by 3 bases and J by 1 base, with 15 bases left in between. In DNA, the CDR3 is TGTGCCTGGAGATTCTGGCAGGGGCATAACTATGGCTACACCTTC. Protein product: CAWRFWQGHNYGYTF.